This T cell receptor beta chain came from a study of T cell responses to AZD1222 COVID-19 vaccine (dated by TCRdb to the early 2020s). Looking at the study overall: AZD1222 recipients whose second dose came at about 4 weeks and those whose second dose came at about 12 weeks were combined into one group, since spike-specific TCR depth and breadth did not differ between the two schedules. A total of more than 230 trial participants underwent TCR sequencing, of whom about 210 had received two doses of AZD1222 and some 26 had received two doses of the MenACWY control vaccine. Trial participants were enrolled into age subgroups of 18-55, 56-69 and 70-plus years, which contained around 150, 29 and 61 TCR-sequenced participants, respectively. Points the paper makes about the study in general: Conclusions about previously exposed vaccinees are limited, since just five or six AZD1222 recipients were seropositive for SARS-CoV-2 at baseline. The 56-69-year group was small, and its depth increase did not reach significance, likely because of low power. Because no samples from the day 14 peak response were available, repertoires could be characterized only after the peak T cell response. Nearly half of unique spike-specific TCRs reportedly recognized epitopes outside regions mutated in the B.1.351 and B.1.1.7 variants. CD4 TCRs associated with the vaccine covered the entire spike protein, and the dominant responses were in regions 160-218 and 743-854. A significant rise in spike-specific TCR breadth and depth was observed after two AZD1222 doses relative to day 0 and relative to MenACWY recipients. Most participants were white British and females outnumbered males, and the authors suggested that clonal diversity may have been underestimated.

The CDR3 regions of human TCRbeta chains were analyzed by immunosequencing. Processing in the source paper ran as follows. TCRs in the repertoires were compared against a reference library of SARS-CoV-2-specific TCRs that had been generated with the MIRA antigen-specificity platform. Breadth was defined as the fraction of unique TCRs that were SARS-CoV-2-associated, and depth was defined as the fraction of total T cells that were SARS-CoV-2-associated. Using the MIRA data, every spike-specific TCR was mapped to the spike region that the TCR reacted to and assigned to either a CD4 or a CD8 class. Log10-transformed breadth and depth values were compared by one-way ANOVA with Sidak's multiple comparisons tests. The immuneACCESS repertoire file appears here via TCRdb, limited to in-frame rearrangements. These files lack a portion of the clones; in checked studies, under half of the deficit traces to unresolved V genes, and the cause of the others is not known. D and trimming come from the DNA, and the V and J calls and clone size come from that table. The sample includes approximately 180,000 clones, with about 89% observed a single time. Approximately 1.6% of the sample goes to the ten largest clones.

The time point tag for this specimen amounts to: baseline before first vaccination. Vaccinee samples were obtained from the UK trials COV001 and COV002, which included a single-blind randomized controlled phase 2/3 trial of AZD1222 (ChAdOx1 nCoV-19) in healthy adults. Trial participant PBMC samples were collected at day 0 and day 28 after the second dose for TCRbeta chain sequencing. Worth noting for this clone: Its cognate antigen has yet to be identified. No base quality values were provided; no much bigger clone lies one nucleotide off.

The CDR3 spans 16 residues, from the cysteine through the phenylalanine. Just CDR3 DNA is preserved here, 48 bases in frame from base 1. The V and J genes are TRBV21-1 and TRBJ1-4; the table's D call of TRBD1 was not tested on the DNA. TRBV21-1 is a listed pseudogene. This sequence originates from an adult in good health. The material was peripheral blood, obtained on day 0 of AZD1222 vaccination. Read as DNA, the sequence is TGTGCCAGCAGCACTAAATCCGGGACAGCTAATGAAAAACTGTTTTTT. Its translation reads: CASSTKSGTANEKLFF.